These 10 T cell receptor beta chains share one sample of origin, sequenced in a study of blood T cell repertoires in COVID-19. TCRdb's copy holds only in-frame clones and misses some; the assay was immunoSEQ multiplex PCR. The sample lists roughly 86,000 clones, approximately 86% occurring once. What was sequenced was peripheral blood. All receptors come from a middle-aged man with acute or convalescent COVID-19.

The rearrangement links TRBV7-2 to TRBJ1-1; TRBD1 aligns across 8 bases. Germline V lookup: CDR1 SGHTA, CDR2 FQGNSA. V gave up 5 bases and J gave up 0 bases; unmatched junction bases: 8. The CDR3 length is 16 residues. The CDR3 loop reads CASSTRTGRLNTEAFF. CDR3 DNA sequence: TGTGCCAGCAGCACCAGGACAGGGCGATTGAACACTGAAGCTTTCTTT.

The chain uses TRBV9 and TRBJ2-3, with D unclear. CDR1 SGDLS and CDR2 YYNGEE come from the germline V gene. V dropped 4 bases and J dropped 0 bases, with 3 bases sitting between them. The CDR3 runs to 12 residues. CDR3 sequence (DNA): TGTGCCAGCAGCTTAAGCACAGATACGCAGTATTTT. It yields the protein CASSLSTDTQYF.

CDR3: CAWMEDRQETQYF. As DNA, the CDR3 is TGTGCCTGGATGGAGGACAGACAAGAGACCCAGTACTTC. The V and J genes are TRBV30 and TRBJ2-5; D is perhaps TRBD1 (6 bases). CDR1 GTSNPN and CDR2 SVGIG come from the germline V gene (reference sequence). The CDR3 has 13 residues. Between the trimmed V and J ends, which lost 4 bases and 2 bases, there was a span of 11 bases.

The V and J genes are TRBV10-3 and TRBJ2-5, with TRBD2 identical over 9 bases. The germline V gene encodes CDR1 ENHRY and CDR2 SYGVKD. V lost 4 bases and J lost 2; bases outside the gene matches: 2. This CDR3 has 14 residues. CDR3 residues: CAISGLAGQETQYF. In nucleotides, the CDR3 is TGTGCCATCAGTGGGCTAGCGGGGCAAGAGACCCAGTACTTC.

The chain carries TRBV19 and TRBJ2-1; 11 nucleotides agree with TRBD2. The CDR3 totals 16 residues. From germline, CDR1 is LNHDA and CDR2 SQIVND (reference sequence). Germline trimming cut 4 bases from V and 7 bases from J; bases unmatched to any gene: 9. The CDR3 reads CASSTGLAANENEQFF. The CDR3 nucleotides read TGTGCCAGTAGTACGGGACTAGCGGCGAACGAGAATGAGCAGTTCTTC. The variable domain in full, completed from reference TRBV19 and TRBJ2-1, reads DGGITQSPKYLFRKEGQNVTLSCEQNLNHDAMYWYRQDPGQGLRLIYYSQIVNDFQKGDIAEGYSVSREKKESFPLTVTSAQKNPTAFYLCASSTGLAANENEQFFGPGTRLTVL.

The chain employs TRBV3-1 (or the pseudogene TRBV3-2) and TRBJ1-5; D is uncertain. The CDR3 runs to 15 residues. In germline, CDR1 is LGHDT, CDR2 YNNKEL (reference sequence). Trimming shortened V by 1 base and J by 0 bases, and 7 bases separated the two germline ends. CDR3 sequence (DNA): TGTGCCAGCAGCCAAGGAGGTGATAGCAATCAGCCCCAGCATTTT. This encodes CASSQGGDSNQPQHF.

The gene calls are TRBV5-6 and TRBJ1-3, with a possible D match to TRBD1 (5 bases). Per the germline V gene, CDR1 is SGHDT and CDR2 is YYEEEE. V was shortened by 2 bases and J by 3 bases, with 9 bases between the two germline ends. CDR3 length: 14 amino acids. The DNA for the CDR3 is TGTGCCAGCAGCTTCGGGACTCTTGGAAACACCATATATTTT. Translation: CASSFGTLGNTIYF.

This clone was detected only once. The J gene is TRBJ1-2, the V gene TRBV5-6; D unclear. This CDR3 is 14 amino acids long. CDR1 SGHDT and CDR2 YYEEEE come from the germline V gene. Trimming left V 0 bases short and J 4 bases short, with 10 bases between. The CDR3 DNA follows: TGTGCCAGCAGCTTGGTGTCCCAGTTCTATGGCTACACCTTC. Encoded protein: CASSLVSQFYGYTF.

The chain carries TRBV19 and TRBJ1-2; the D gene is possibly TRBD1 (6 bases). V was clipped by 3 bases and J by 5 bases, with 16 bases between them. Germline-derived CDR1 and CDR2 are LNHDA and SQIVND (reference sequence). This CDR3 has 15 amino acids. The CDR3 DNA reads TGTGCCAGTAGTATCGAAAGGACAGCTACATATGGCTACACCTTC. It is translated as CASSIERTATYGYTF.

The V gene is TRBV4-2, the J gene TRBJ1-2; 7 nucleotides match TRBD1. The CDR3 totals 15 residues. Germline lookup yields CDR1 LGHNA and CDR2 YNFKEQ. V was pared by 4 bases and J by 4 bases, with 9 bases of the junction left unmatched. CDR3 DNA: TGTGCCAGCAGCCGAGACGGGACAGCAACCTATGGCTACACCTTC. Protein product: CASSRDGTATYGYTF.